Below, 9 T cell receptor beta chains from the same sample are listed, as sequenced in a study of blood T cell repertoires in COVID-19. Measured with immunoSEQ multiplex PCR; TCRdb has only the in-frame clones, and not every one. The table includes some 100,000 clones, over 85% detected once. The source material was peripheral blood. The receptors shown here come from a man between 65 and 80 years old with acute or convalescent COVID-19.

The J gene is TRBJ2-7, the V gene TRBV14, with D uncertain. Trimming left V 4 bases short and J 0 bases short, with 7 bases between. Germline CDR1 SGHDN, CDR2 FVKESK. The length of the CDR3 is 13 residues. The CDR3 is CASSLTLSYEQYF. CDR3 nucleotides: TGTGCCAGCAGCCTGACTCTCTCCTACGAGCAGTACTTC. The full variable domain, with the rest looked up from reference TRBV14 and TRBJ2-7, is EAGVTQFPSHSVIEKGQTVTLRCDPISGHDNLYWYRRVMGKEIKFLLHFVKESKQDESGMPNNRFLAERTGGTYSTLKVQPAELEDSGVYFCASSLTLSYEQYFGPGTRLTVT.

The chain employs TRBV12-3 or TRBV12-4 and TRBJ2-7; 7 bases match TRBD1. V lost 5 bases and J lost 3; bases outside the gene matches: 4. This CDR3 comprises 13 residues. For the CDR3, the DNA is TGTGCCAGCAGTCTCAACAGGGGCTACGAGCAGTACTTC. Its translation is CASSLNRGYEQYF.

J is TRBJ1-4 and V is TRBV5-1, with a possible D match to TRBD1 (6 bases). Per the germline V gene, CDR1 is SGHRS and CDR2 is YFSETQ. Trimming stripped 5 bases from V and 4 bases from J, with 12 bases between. The CDR3 length is 14 residues. The CDR3 reads CASRVDSHNEKLFF. The CDR3 DNA reads as TGCGCCAGCAGGGTGGACAGCCATAATGAAAAACTGTTTTTT.

CDR3 protein: CASSYEGGTDTQYF. CDR3 DNA: TGTGCCAGCAGTTACGAGGGAGGAACAGATACGCAGTATTTT. The rearrangement links TRBV6-5 to TRBJ2-3; possibly TRBD2 for D (6 bases). The V gene lost 2 bases and the J gene lost 3 bases, with 9 bases spanning the gap. This CDR3 is built from 14 residues. Germline CDR1 and CDR2: MNHEY and SVGAGI.

This rearrangement joins TRBV7-9 to TRBJ1-5; weak D call: TRBD1 (6 bases). The germline CDR1 and CDR2 sequences are SEHNR and FQNEAQ (reference sequence). The CDR3 length is 15 residues. Deletions cut 5 bases from V and 0 bases from J, with 11 bases between. CDR3 sequence: CASSPGTHSNQPQHF. In DNA form, the CDR3 reads TGTGCCAGCAGCCCCGGGACACATAGCAATCAGCCCCAGCATTTT.

CDR3 loop: CASSPPSSATNEKLFF. CDR3 coding DNA: TGTGCCAGCTCACCACCGTCATCAGCAACTAATGAAAAACTGTTTTTT. The chain has TRBV18 and TRBJ1-4; D unclear. The V and J ends lost 0 bases and 0 bases respectively, with 8 bases between them. Germline loops: CDR1 KGHSH, CDR2 LQKENI. This CDR3 has 16 amino acids. Together with reference TRBV18 and TRBJ1-4, the CDR3 gives the full variable domain: NAGVMQNPRHLVRRRGQEARLRCSPMKGHSHVYWYRQLPEEGLKFMVYLQKENIIDESGMPKERFSAEFPKEGPSILRIQQVVRGDSAAYFCASSPPSSATNEKLFFGSGTQLSVL.

This clone has only one observation. The chain is built from TRBV6-5 and TRBJ2-7; TRBD2 aligns across 10 bases. The CDR3 runs 15 residues. The germline V gene encodes CDR1 MNHEY and CDR2 SVGAGI. Trimming took 2 bases from V and 6 from J; bases not matched to a gene: 7. CDR3 in amino acids: CASSYGLAGVTEQYF. CDR3 in DNA: TGTGCCAGCAGTTACGGTCTAGCGGGAGTAACCGAGCAGTACTTC.

The rearrangement joins TRBV28 to TRBJ2-1; no definite D call. This CDR3 has 15 residues. Germline assignment: CDR1 MDHEN and CDR2 SYDVKM. V lost 6 bases and J lost 3, with 15 bases in between. The CDR3 spells CASRGGRRYYNEQFF. The CDR3 nucleotides are TGTGCCAGCAGGGGTGGTCGGAGATACTACAATGAGCAGTTCTTC.

This clone was seen only once. The genes are TRBV27 and TRBJ2-1, with TRBD2 identical over 9 bases. CDR1 is MNHEY, CDR2 SMNVEV, per germline (reference sequence). The CDR3 length is 15 residues. The trim removed 5 bases at V and 0 bases at J, leaving 2 bases unmatched. The CDR3 DNA reads TGTGCCAGCAGTAAGACTAGCGGCTCCTACAATGAGCAGTTCTTC. Its protein is CASSKTSGSYNEQFF.